These T cell receptor beta chains were read from a single sample in a study of cytomegalovirus exposure and HLA in healthy donors. Profiled with immunoSEQ multiplex PCR; TCRdb holds only in-frame clones, not every one. The table records about 140,000 clones, around two thirds of them present only once. The sequenced sample consisted of PBMCs. All receptors derive from a man aged 30 to 45 in good health and CMV-seropositive. The CDR3 runs from the conserved cysteine through the conserved F or W. The order of the fields is V gene, J gene, CDR3 protein.

V: TRBV10-3; J: TRBJ2-7; CDR3: CAISEGTGVYEQYF
V: TRBV13; J: TRBJ2-7; CDR3: CASSSRTSGGYEQYF
V: TRBV11-2; J: TRBJ2-3; CDR3: CASTRSLPADTQYF
V: TRBV5-4; J: TRBJ2-3; CDR3: CASSPSTDTQYF
V: TRBV4-1; J: TRBJ2-4; CDR3: CASSQAGVGRANIQYF
V: TRBV15; J: TRBJ2-1; CDR3: CATSEGLAGFYNEQFF
V: TRBV25-1; J: TRBJ2-2; CDR3: CASSDLAYTGELFF
V: TRBV6-5; J: TRBJ2-3; CDR3: CASSYRTSTDTQYF
V: TRBV18; J: TRBJ1-4; CDR3: CASSPPGGATEKLFF
V: TRBV20-1; J: TRBJ2-7; CDR3: CSARFGYEQYF
V: TRBV27; J: TRBJ2-5; CDR3: CASSGTVQETQYF
V: TRBV6-5; J: TRBJ1-1; CDR3: CASRRGFKIDPEAFF
V: TRBV28; J: TRBJ2-5; CDR3: CASSLSGGTVTQYF
V: TRBV15; J: TRBJ2-3; CDR3: CATSGGGITIAGEADTQYF
V: TRBV7-9; J: TRBJ2-3; CDR3: CASSLDSGVGTDTQYF
V: TRBV18; J: TRBJ1-1; CDR3: CASSPGGIEAFF
V: TRBV2; J: TRBJ1-1; CDR3: CASSPTGRTEAFF
V: TRBV10-3; J: TRBJ1-1; CDR3: CAISETGGVGGGTEAFF
V: TRBV6-1; J: TRBJ2-2; CDR3: CASGGGLAGVPAGELFF
V: TRBV5-4; J: TRBJ2-3; CDR3: CASSLGGEGGYVTDTQYF
V: TRBV27; J: TRBJ2-3; CDR3: CASSEIGQGGDTQYF
V: TRBV30; J: NA; CDR3: CASDRSYEQYF
V: TRBV6-5; J: TRBJ1-6; CDR3: CASSRGQGYSPLHF
V: TRBV30; J: TRBJ2-7; CDR3: CAGNFEYEQYF
V: TRBV6-4; J: TRBJ2-5; CDR3: CASSRYSQETQYF
V: TRBV6-5; J: TRBJ2-5; CDR3: CASSPVGQYQETQYF
V: TRBV12-5; J: TRBJ2-2; CDR3: CASGLSGSGTGELFF
V: TRBV7-9; J: TRBJ2-5; CDR3: CASSLGGGQETQYF
V: TRBV6-5; J: TRBJ1-1; CDR3: CASNPTTGGYTEAFF
V: TRBV30; J: TRBJ2-7; CDR3: CACPRGASHEQYF
V: TRBV7-2; J: TRBJ2-7; CDR3: CASSPLHTGSYEQYF
V: TRBV27; J: TRBJ1-6; CDR3: CASSPRGVNSPLHF
V: TRBV25-1; J: TRBJ1-4; CDR3: CASSPSEKLFF
V: TRBV5-4; J: TRBJ2-7; CDR3: CASSLGLTSGEQYF
V: TRBV6-1; J: TRBJ1-6; CDR3: CASRADRLNSPLHF
V: TRBV5-1; J: TRBJ2-5; CDR3: CASSLVYRGRGIGETQYF
V: TRBV29-1; J: TRBJ1-1; CDR3: CSVVAGDRVTEAFF
V: TRBV30; J: TRBJ1-5; CDR3: CAWGRVGQPQHF
V: TRBV6-5; J: TRBJ2-1; CDR3: CASSYSGLARNEQFF
V: TRBV28; J: TRBJ1-1; CDR3: CASTSSGGGDTEAFF
V: TRBV10-1; J: TRBJ2-2; CDR3: CASSELTGSGELFF
V: TRBV19; J: TRBJ1-1; CDR3: CASRDRSNTEAFF
V: TRBV5-4; J: TRBJ1-6; CDR3: CASSLTVQGYGQRSPLHF
V: TRBV9; J: TRBJ1-2; CDR3: CASSVGPGGGGYTF
V: TRBV29-1; J: TRBJ1-1; CDR3: CSVVSYDEAFF
V: TRBV7-3; J: TRBJ2-2; CDR3: CASSLVEGTGELFF
V: TRBV27; J: TRBJ1-1; CDR3: CASSSAPRQGGAFF